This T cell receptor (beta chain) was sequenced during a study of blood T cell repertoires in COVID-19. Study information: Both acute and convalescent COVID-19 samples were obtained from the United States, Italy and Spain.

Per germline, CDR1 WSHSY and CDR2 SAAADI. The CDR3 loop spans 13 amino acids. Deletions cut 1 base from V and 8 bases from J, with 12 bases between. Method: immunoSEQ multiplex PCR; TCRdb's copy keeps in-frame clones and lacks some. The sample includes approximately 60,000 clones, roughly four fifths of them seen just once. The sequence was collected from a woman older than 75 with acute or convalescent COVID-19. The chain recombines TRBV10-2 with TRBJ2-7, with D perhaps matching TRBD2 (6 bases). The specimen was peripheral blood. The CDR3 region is CASSEFTSLKQYF. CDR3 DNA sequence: TGCGCCAGCAGTGAGTTTACTAGCTTGAAGCAGTACTTC.